This T cell receptor beta chain was documented in a study of molecular identifiers for immune sequencing clone quantification. Regarding the study as a whole: Jurkat TCR RNA that was spiked in from one cell was reportedly detectable among 950,000 to 1,000,000 naive cells.

With RNA at 10%, 30% or 50%, naive CD8 libraries came from approximately 20,000 to 980,000 sorted cells. Sorting isolated naive CD8 T cells as CD8+CD4-CCR7+CD45RA+ events. For this clonotype: Its specificity is not known. Germline is not matched at one junction end, which may reflect a read error.

TCR libraries were built in bulk with a published protocol and specific TCR primers. TCRdb re-derived calls from the PCR reads in MiXCR, one entry per CDR3 protein. The sample includes just under 650,000 distinct CDR3 sequences, just under 20% of them seen just once. The CDR3 spans 14 residues. Germline V CDR1 and CDR2: LGHDT, YNNKEL (reference sequence). What was sequenced was naive CD8+ T cells from blood, with Jurkat cell RNA spiked in. Described subset: FACS-sorted CD8+CD4-CCR7+CD45RA+ naive T cells. This sequence joins TRBV3-1 and TRBJ1-1; TRBD1 agrees at 7 bases. This sequence was found in a human donor in good health. Some libraries in this study had Jurkat cell RNA spiked in. CDR3 coding DNA: TGTGCCAGCGGCCAAGTCCCAGGGGGGACTGAAGCTTTCTTT. It encodes CASGQVPGGTEAFF.